This T cell receptor (beta chain) was sequenced during a study of blood T cell repertoires in COVID-19. This CDR3 has 17 amino acids. Germline CDR1 reads SGHRS; CDR2 reads YFSETQ. Trimming cost V 4 bases and J 6 bases, with 23 bases left between them. Per the original methods: It was from reference gene primer amplification that nucleated cell counts were estimated. Using immunoSEQ multiplex PCR, the repertoire was profiled, and TCRdb retains in-frame clones only, with some absent. V and J calls and clone size are as listed in that table; D and trimming were resolved from the DNA. The sample holds a few hundred thousand clones; under 85% are singletons and the top ten take over 4.5%.

The gene calls are TRBV5-1 and TRBJ1-5, with D perhaps TRBD1 (5 bases). Material for sequencing was PBMCs or T cells enriched from blood (not recorded which). The receptor comes from a woman aged 45-60 years who had recovered from COVID-19. The CDR3 nucleotides are TGCGCCAGCAGCATTGGCGACTTGGGACTGTCGGCTCAGCCCCAGCATTTT. Its translation is CASSIGDLGLSAQPQHF.